This TCR beta chain derives from a study of CD8 T cells in Susac syndrome. Study results and limitations: Only a relatively small number of individuals were included in the TCR sequencing and HLA analysis.

The CDR3 is 15 amino acids. Germline CDR1 is SNHLY and CDR2 is FYNNEI. In the case of this clonotype: The antigen is unknown. One junction end disagrees with the germline gene, perhaps due to a read error.

Random hexamers served to reverse transcribe roughly 0.45 to 1 ug RNA. The authors amplified TCR beta CDR3 across 54 Vbeta and 13 Jbeta using immunoSEQ multiplex PCR. TCRdb called the immunoSEQ multiplex PCR reads again in MiXCR, with one record for every CDR3 protein. The sample holds more than 200,000 distinct CDR3 sequences; just under 95% are singletons and the top ten take about 0.07%. Treatment-naive patients with stable or active relapsing-remitting disease served as multiple sclerosis controls. Isolation of CD8+ and CD4+ T cells was performed negatively, whereas enrichment of TEMRA cells was done by FACS.

The genes are TRBV2 and TRBJ2-5; D gene uncertain. Source material: CD4+ T cells from PBMCs. The TCR originated in a human donor with multiple sclerosis. The CDR3 DNA is TGTGCCAGCAGTGAATCCCTGGGCCAGCAAGGGACCCAGTACTTC. This gives the protein CASSESLGQQGTQYF. The full variable domain, in which reference TRBV2 and TRBJ2-5 provide the parts outside the CDR3, is EPEVTQTPSHQVTQMGQEVILRCVPISNHLYFYWYRQILGQKVEFLVSFYNNEISEKSEIFDDQFSVERPDGSNFTLKIRSTKLEDSAMYFCASSESLGQQGTQYFGPGTRLLVL.